The rows below give T cell receptor beta chains drawn from one sample of a study of blood T cell repertoires in COVID-19. This table comes from immunoSEQ multiplex PCR, and its TCRdb copy is limited to in-frame clones, with some not included. The sample lists over 200,000 clones; about 88% were seen once. The sample comprised peripheral blood. The receptors here all came from a man aged 60 to 69 who had recovered from COVID-19. Both conserved end residues are part of each CDR3. The D gene is left open where the match is weak. Clone sizes are given selectively: once, few, many, or a class where the clone is expanded.

length,V,size,J,D,CDR3,DNA
16,TRBV7-3,.,TRBJ2-5,TRBD2,CASSLGTSGGQETQYF,TGTGCCAGCAGCTTAGGGACTAGCGGGGGTCAAGAGACCCAGTACTTC
13,TRBV18,.,TRBJ1-4,.,CASSPTVNEKLFF,TGTGCCAGCTCACCAACTGTTAATGAAAAACTGTTTTTT
14,TRBV20-1,.,TRBJ2-3,.,CSASRFPRTDTQYF,TGCAGTGCTAGTAGATTCCCTCGGACAGATACGCAGTATTTT
14,TRBV15,.,TRBJ2-1,.,CATSRVGANNEQFF,TGTGCCACCAGCAGAGTAGGAGCGAACAATGAGCAGTTCTTC
15,TRBV7-2,once,TRBJ2-1,TRBD2,CASSKGLAGVNEQFF,TGTGCCAGCAGCAAGGGACTAGCGGGGGTAAATGAGCAGTTCTTC
16,TRBV6-5,.,TRBJ1-1,TRBD1,CASSYSTGAMNTEAFF,TGTGCCAGCAGTTACTCGACAGGGGCCATGAACACTGAAGCTTTCTTT
16,TRBV13,.,TRBJ1-1,.,CASSFDRGGRNTEAFF,TGTGCCAGCAGCTTCGACCGGGGAGGTAGGAACACTGAAGCTTTCTTT
13,TRBV25-1,.,TRBJ1-1,.,CASSAAGRGEAFF,TGTGCCAGCAGTGCGGCGGGGCGAGGTGAAGCTTTCTTT
15,TRBV5-6,few,TRBJ2-7,.,CASSLKGVNSYEQYF,TGTGCCAGCAGCTTGAAGGGGGTGAACTCCTACGAGCAGTACTTC
14,TRBV29-1,.,TRBJ1-4,.,CSVLGGGLGEKLFF,TGCAGCGTTCTTGGGGGGGGTTTGGGTGAAAAACTGTTTTTT
13,TRBV5-1,.,TRBJ2-7,TRBD1,CASRGDRSHEQYF,TGCGCCAGCAGAGGGGACAGGTCCCACGAGCAGTACTTC
16,TRBV5-1,.,TRBJ2-3,TRBD1,CASSLDRGLGTDTQYF,TGCGCCAGCAGCTTGGACAGGGGGCTGGGCACAGATACGCAGTATTTT
14,TRBV7-2,.,TRBJ2-7,.,CASSLGAERNEQYF,TGTGCCAGCAGCTTAGGGGCCGAGAGAAACGAGCAGTACTTC
13,TRBV18,.,TRBJ1-1,.,CASGRGLNTEAFF,TGTGCCAGCGGGAGGGGATTGAACACTGAAGCTTTCTTT
16,TRBV15,.,TRBJ1-2,TRBD1,CATSRDLGTGAVGYTF,TGTGCCACCAGCAGAGATCTGGGAACAGGGGCGGTAGGCTACACCTTC
15,TRBV19,.,TRBJ1-6,.,CASSLRQTYNSPLHF,TGTGCCAGTAGTCTTCGACAGACCTATAATTCACCCCTCCACTTT
15,TRBV6-5,.,TRBJ2-5,.,CASSYSGQGEETQYF,TGTGCCAGCAGTTACTCCGGCCAGGGCGAAGAGACCCAGTACTTC
15,TRBV9,.,TRBJ2-6,TRBD1,CASSLTGPGANVLTF,TGTGCCAGCAGCCTGACAGGGCCTGGGGCCAACGTCCTGACTTTC
14,TRBV6-5,.,TRBJ1-5,.,CASSSPGDNQPQHF,TGTGCCAGCAGTTCACCCGGGGACAATCAGCCCCAGCATTTT
14,TRBV19,.,TRBJ1-5,.,CASSQTGSNQPQHF,TGTGCCAGTAGCCAGACAGGAAGCAATCAGCCCCAGCATTTT
15,TRBV7-8,once,TRBJ2-2,.,CASSFPQGWTGELFF,TGTGCCAGCAGCTTCCCGCAGGGGTGGACCGGGGAGCTGTTTTTT
14,TRBV9,.,TRBJ1-4,TRBD1,CASSVRGRDEKLFF,TGTGCCAGCAGCGTCAGGGGGCGCGATGAAAAACTGTTTTTT
14,TRBV2,.,TRBJ1-4,TRBD1,CASSIRGVSEKLFF,TGTGCCAGCAGTATCAGGGGGGTTTCCGAAAAACTGTTTTTT
13,TRBV25-1,.,TRBJ1-6,TRBD1,CASRGQVNSPLHF,TGTGCCAGCCGGGGACAGGTGAATTCACCCCTCCACTTT
18,TRBV3-1/TRBV3-2,once,TRBJ2-3,.,CASSQGFSPGVSTDTQYF,TGTGCCAGCAGCCAAGGTTTTTCTCCGGGGGTAAGCACAGATACGCAGTATTTT
15,TRBV6-1,.,TRBJ1-6,TRBD1,CASSESGQANSPLHF,TGTGCCAGCAGTGAATCGGGACAGGCGAATTCACCCCTCCACTTT
14,TRBV19,.,TRBJ1-1,TRBD1,CASIKGQGNTEAFF,TGTGCCAGCATTAAAGGACAGGGGAACACTGAAGCTTTCTTT
19,TRBV7-7,.,TRBJ1-2,TRBD1,CASSLRSLRDRGFVAGYTF,TGTGCTAGCAGCTTAAGGTCCTTAAGGGACAGGGGTTTTGTAGCGGGCTACACCTTC
15,TRBV7-8,.,TRBJ2-3,.,CASSPRATSTDTQYF,TGTGCCAGCAGCCCGCGGGCAACTAGCACAGATACGCAGTATTTT
14,TRBV4-1,.,TRBJ1-1,TRBD1,CASSQRTGYTEAFF,TGCGCCAGCAGCCAACGGACAGGGTACACTGAAGCTTTCTTT
15,TRBV4-2,.,TRBJ2-7,TRBD1,CASRAAGQGSYEQYF,TGTGCCAGCAGGGCAGCGGGACAGGGCTCCTACGAGCAGTACTTC